The clone carrying this TCR beta chain has more than one count but fewer than ten. Its target is unknown. With survey level as its setting, the immunoSEQ assay was v3.0. For each individual sample, sequencing targeted 40,000-50,000 T-cell genomes. TCRdb keeps only in-frame clones here, not all; method: immunoSEQ multiplex PCR. Counted here are about 18,000 clones, roughly 78% occurring once; the ten biggest clones make up under 7.5%. CDR1 is SGHAT, CDR2 FQNNGV, per germline. V lost 6 bases, J lost 2 bases, and 7 bases lay in between. This CDR3 has 12 amino acids. This sample is part of a study of long-term antiretroviral therapy in people with HIV. Findings and limits, study-wide: There were no data on ART adherence, viral resistance or therapy changes, a gap that limits inferences about post-ART repertoire changes. Repertoires in HIV (unlike those of controls) had narrower CDR3 length ranges.

The TCR originated in a man aged 18 to 30 with HIV. Material: unsorted PBMCs, obtained at the start of antiretroviral therapy, before treatment. This chain links TRBV11-2 with TRBJ1-2; no reliable D call. DNA of the CDR3: TGTGCCAGCAGTCGTCTAAACTATGGCTACACCTTC. This translates into CASSRLNYGYTF.